The entry that follows covers one TCR beta chain sequence. Data came from immunoSEQ multiplex PCR; TCRdb stores just in-frame clones and leaves some out. The data hold about 210,000 clones, with about 86% observed a single time. This specimen belongs to a study of blood T cell repertoires in COVID-19. CDR1 and CDR2 from the germline V gene are MDHEN and SYDVKM. Trimming took 7 bases from V and 3 from J, leaving 19 bases between them. The CDR3 runs to 15 residues. Sequenced sample: peripheral blood. The rearrangement links TRBV28 to TRBJ2-7, with D possibly TRBD1 on 6 matching bases. This clonotype was obtained from a woman in her forties or fifties with acute or convalescent COVID-19. This CDR3 is CASTFHTGKYYEQYF. In DNA, the CDR3 is TGTGCCAGCACCTTTCATACAGGGAAGTACTACGAGCAGTACTTC.